This T cell receptor (beta chain) was profiled in a study of T cell clusters in autoimmune cytopenias. Points from the study as a whole: Functional roles of the in silico T cell clusters still await experimental validation. Primary autoimmune cytopenia patients appeared to lack physiological T cell clusters present in healthy donors. TRB repertoire shifts in secondary cytopenia and chronic lymphocytic leukemia mostly reflected lymphoma, not autoimmunity. Active autoimmune hepatitis patients had almost three-fold fewer exclusive TRB clusters than healthy donors.

Multiplex touch-down PCR amplified TRB using TRB-A and TRB-B pools in one tube. TCRdb reworked the multiplex PCR reads into one entry per CDR3 protein, no DNA. The sample data list 8,200 or so distinct CDR3 sequences. Each sample's input was roughly 250 ng genomic DNA, approximately 37,500 genome equivalents. From germline, CDR1 is SEHNR and CDR2 FQNEAQ (reference sequence). The CDR3 sequence is 11 residues long. Worth noting for this clonotype: Its specificity is unknown.

This clonotype was sampled from a human donor with an autoimmune cytopenia or autoimmune hepatitis (not recorded which). Specimen: peripheral blood. This chain uses TRBV7-9 with TRBJ2-1; TCRdb picks TRBD1, but there is no DNA to check that call. This chain's CDR3 is CASLAGGEQFF.